Sequencing of this TCR beta chain was carried out in a study of cytomegalovirus exposure and HLA in healthy donors. Study-wide findings and caveats: A later analysis found that most CMV-associated TCR beta chains appeared HLA-restricted. While the bulk of TCR sequences proved rare, some public TCRs turned up in many donors. Researchers counted 180 or so TCR beta chains as cytomegalovirus-associated. It has been reported that TCR beta sequences accurately predicted the HLA-A and HLA-B alleles of most subjects.

This clone was recorded only once. The antigen remains unidentified. This CDR3 has 14 residues. Trimming left V 6 bases short and J 0 bases short, with 12 bases between. Germline assignment: CDR1 MNHEY and CDR2 SMNVEV (reference sequence). A multiplex PCR was run with 60 Vbeta primers and 13 Jbeta primers. Some clones are missing from TCRdb's copy, which holds only in-frame ones; the method was immunoSEQ multiplex PCR. The table shows 200,000 to 250,000 clones, with 70% to 85% occurring only once. The origin of this receptor is a woman in her thirties or forties in good health and CMV-seronegative. The chain uses TRBV27 and TRBJ2-7; D gene unclear. Input material: PBMCs. The CDR3 DNA reads as TGTGCCAGCAGGTGGGCCCTAAGCTCCTACGAGCAGTACTTC. Encoded protein: CASRWALSSYEQYF.